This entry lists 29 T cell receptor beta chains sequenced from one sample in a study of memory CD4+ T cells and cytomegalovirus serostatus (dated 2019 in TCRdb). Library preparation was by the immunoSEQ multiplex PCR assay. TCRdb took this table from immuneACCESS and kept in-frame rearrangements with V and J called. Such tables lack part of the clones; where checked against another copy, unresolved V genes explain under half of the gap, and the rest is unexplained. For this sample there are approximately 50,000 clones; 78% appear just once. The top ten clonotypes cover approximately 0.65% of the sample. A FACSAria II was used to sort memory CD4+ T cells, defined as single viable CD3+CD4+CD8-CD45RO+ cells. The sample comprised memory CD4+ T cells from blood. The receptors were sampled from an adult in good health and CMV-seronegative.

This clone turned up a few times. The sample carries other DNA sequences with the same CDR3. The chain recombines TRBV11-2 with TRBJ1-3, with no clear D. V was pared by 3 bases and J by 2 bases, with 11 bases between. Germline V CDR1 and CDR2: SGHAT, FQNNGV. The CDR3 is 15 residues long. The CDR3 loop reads CASSLGGSPGNTIYF. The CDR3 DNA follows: TGTGCCAGCAGCTTGGGAGGTAGTCCTGGAAACACCATATATTTT. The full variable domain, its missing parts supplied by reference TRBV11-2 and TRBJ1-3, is EAGVAQSPRYKIIEKRQSVAFWCNPISGHATLYWYQQILGQGPKLLIQFQNNGVVDDSQLPKDRFSAERLKGVDSTLKIQPAKLEDSAVYLCASSLGGSPGNTIYFGEGSWLTVV.

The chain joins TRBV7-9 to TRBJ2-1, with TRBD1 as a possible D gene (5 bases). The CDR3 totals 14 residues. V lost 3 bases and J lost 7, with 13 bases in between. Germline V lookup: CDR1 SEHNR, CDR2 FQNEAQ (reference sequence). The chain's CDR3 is CASSLGQGFNEQFF. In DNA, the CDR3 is TGTGCCAGCAGCTTGGGTCAGGGATTTAATGAGCAGTTCTTC.

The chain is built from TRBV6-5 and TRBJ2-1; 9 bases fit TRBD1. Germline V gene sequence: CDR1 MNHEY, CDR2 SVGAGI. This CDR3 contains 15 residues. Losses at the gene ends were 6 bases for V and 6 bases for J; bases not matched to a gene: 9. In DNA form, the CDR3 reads TGTGCCAGCAGACCCGGGACAGGGCGTATCAATGAGCAGTTCTTC. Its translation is CASRPGTGRINEQFF.

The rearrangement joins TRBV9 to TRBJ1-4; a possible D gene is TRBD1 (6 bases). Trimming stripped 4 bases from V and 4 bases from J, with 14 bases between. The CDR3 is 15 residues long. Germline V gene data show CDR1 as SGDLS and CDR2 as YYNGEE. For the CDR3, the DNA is TGTGCCAGCAGCATAGGACAGCTGGTTAATGAAAAACTGTTTTTT. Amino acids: CASSIGQLVNEKLFF.

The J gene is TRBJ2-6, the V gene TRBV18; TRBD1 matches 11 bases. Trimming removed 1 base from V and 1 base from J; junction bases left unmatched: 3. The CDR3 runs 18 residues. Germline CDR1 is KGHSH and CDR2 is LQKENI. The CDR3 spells CASSPRDRGLSGANVLTF. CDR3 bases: TGTGCCAGCTCACCACGGGACAGGGGGTTGTCTGGGGCCAACGTCCTGACTTTC.

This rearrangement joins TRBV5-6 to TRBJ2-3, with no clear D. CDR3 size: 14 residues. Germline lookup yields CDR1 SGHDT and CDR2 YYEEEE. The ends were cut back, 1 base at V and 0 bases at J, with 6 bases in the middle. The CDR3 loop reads CASSLRSSTDTQYF. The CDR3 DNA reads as TGTGCCAGCAGCTTGAGATCTAGCACAGATACGCAGTATTTT.

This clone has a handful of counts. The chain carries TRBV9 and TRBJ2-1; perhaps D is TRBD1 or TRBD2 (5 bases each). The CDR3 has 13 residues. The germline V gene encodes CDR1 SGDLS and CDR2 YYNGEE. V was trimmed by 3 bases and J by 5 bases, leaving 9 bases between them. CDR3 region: CASSERDDNEQFF. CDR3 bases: TGTGCCAGCAGCGAACGGGACGACAATGAGCAGTTCTTC.

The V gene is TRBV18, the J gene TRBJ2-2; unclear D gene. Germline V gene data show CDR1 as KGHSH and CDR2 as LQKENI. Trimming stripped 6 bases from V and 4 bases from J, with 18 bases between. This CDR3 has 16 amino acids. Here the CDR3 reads CASSRTRLQTTGELFF. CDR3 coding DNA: TGTGCCAGCTCTCGTACACGGTTACAAACCACCGGGGAGCTGTTTTTT.

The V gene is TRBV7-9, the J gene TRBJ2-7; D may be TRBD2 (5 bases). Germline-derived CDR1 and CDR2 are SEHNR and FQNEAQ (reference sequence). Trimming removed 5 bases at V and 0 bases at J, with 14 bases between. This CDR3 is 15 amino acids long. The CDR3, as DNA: TGTGCCAGCAGCCGATGGGTGGGGAGCTCCTACGAGCAGTACTTC. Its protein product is CASSRWVGSSYEQYF.

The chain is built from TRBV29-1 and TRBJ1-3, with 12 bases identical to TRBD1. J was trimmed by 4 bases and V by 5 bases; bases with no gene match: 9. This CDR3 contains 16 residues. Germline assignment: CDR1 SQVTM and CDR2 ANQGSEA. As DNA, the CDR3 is TGCAGCGTTTCAACATGGGACAGGGGGCAAGGAAACACCATATATTTT. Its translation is CSVSTWDRGQGNTIYF. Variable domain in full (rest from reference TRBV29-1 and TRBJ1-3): SAVISQKPSRDICQRGTSLTIQCQVDSQVTMMFWYRQQPGQSLTLIATANQGSEATYESGFVIDKFPISRPNLTFSTLTVSNMSPEDSSIYLCSVSTWDRGQGNTIYFGEGSWLTVV.

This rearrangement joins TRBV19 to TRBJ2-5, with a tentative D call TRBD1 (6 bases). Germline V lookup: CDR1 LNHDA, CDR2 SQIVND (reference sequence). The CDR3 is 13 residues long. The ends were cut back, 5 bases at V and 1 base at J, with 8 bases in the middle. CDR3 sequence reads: CASSADSQETQYF. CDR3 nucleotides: TGTGCCAGTAGTGCGGACAGCCAAGAGACCCAGTACTTC.

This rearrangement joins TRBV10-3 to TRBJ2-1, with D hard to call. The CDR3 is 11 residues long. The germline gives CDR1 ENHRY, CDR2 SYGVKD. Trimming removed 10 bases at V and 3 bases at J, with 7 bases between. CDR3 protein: CATTSYNEQFF. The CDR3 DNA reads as TGTGCCACAACGAGCTACAATGAGCAGTTCTTC.

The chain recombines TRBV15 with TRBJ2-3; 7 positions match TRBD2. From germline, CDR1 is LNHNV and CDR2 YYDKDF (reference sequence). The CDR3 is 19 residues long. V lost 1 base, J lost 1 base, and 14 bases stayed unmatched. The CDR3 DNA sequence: TGTGCCACCAGCAGAGCGGGGAGGGAGGGTTTTGGCCGCACAGATACGCAGTATTTT. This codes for CATSRAGREGFGRTDTQYF.

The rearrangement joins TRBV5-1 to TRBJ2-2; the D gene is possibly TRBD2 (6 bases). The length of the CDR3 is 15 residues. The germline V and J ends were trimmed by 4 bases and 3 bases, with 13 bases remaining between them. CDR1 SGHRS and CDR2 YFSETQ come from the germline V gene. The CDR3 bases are TGCGCCAGCAGCACGACTAGTGGTTACACCGGGGAGCTGTTTTTT. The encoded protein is CASSTTSGYTGELFF.

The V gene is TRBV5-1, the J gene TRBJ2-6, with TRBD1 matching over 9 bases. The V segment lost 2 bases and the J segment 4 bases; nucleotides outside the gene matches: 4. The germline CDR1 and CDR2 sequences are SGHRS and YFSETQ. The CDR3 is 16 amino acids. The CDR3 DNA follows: TGCGCCAGCAGCTTACAGGGGGCGCCAGGGGCCAACGTCCTGACTTTC. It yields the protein CASSLQGAPGANVLTF.

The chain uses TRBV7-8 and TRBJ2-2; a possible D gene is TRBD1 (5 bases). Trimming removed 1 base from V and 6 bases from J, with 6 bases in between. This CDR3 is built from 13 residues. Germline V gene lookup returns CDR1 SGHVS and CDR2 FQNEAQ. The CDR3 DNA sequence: TGTGCCAGCAGCTTAGGACAGCCCGGGGAGCTGTTTTTT. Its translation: CASSLGQPGELFF.

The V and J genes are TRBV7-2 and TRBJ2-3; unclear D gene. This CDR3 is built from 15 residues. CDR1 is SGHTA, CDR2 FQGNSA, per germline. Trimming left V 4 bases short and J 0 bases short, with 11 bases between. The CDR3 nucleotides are TGTGCCAGCAGCTCACTTGGTAGGAGCACAGATACGCAGTATTTT. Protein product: CASSSLGRSTDTQYF.

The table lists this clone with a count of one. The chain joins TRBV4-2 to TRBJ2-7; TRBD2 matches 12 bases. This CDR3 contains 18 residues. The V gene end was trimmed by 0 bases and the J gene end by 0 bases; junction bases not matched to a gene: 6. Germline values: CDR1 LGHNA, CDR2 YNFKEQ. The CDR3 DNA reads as TGTGCCAGCAGCCAAGAACTAGCGGGAGGATCCTCCTCCTACGAGCAGTACTTC. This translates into CASSQELAGGSSSYEQYF.

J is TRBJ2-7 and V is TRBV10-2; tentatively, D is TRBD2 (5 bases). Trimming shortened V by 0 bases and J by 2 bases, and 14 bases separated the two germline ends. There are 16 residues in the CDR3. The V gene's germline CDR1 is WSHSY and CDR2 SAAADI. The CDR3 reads CASSESLQRGTYEQYF. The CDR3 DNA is TGCGCCAGCAGTGAGTCCCTCCAACGAGGGACCTACGAGCAGTACTTC.

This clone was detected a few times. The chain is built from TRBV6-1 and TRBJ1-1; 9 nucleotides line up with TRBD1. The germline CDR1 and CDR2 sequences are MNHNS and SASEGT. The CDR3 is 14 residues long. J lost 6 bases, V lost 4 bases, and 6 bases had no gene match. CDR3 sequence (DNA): TGTGCCAGCAGTGCAACCGGGACAGGGTCTGAAGCTTTCTTT. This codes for CASSATGTGSEAFF.

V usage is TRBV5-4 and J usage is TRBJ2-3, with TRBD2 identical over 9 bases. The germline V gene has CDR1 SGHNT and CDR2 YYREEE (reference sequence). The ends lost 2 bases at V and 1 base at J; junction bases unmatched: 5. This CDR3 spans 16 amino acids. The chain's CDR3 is CASSFDQREGTDTQYF. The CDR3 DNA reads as TGTGCCAGCAGCTTTGACCAGCGGGAGGGCACAGATACGCAGTATTTT.

The CDR3 nucleotides are TGTGCCAGCAGCAGGTCAGACAGCACAGATACGCAGTATTTT. This gives the protein CASSRSDSTDTQYF. The chain combines TRBV7-3 with TRBJ2-3; D not certain. Germline V gives CDR1 SGHTA, CDR2 FQGTGA. This CDR3 spans 14 amino acids. The V gene lost 5 bases and the J gene lost 0 bases, with 9 bases spanning the gap.

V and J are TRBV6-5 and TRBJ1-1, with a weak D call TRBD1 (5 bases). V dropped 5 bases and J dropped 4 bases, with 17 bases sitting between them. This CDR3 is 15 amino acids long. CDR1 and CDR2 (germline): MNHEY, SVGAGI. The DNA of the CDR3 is TGTGCCAGCAGTACAACTCAGGGTTTGAGCACTGAAGCTTTCTTT. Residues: CASSTTQGLSTEAFF.

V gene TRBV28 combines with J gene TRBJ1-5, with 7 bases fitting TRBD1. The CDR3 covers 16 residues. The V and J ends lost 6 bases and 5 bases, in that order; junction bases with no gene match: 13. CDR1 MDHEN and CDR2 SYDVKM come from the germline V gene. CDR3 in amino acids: CASSRKPQGVDQPQHF. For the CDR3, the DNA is TGTGCCAGCAGCCGAAAACCCCAGGGGGTTGATCAGCCCCAGCATTTT. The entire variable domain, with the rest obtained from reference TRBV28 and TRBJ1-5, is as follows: DVKVTQSSRYLVKRTGEKVFLECVQDMDHENMFWYRQDPGLGLRLIYFSYDVKMKEKGDIPEGYSVSREKKERFSLILESASTNQTSMYLCASSRKPQGVDQPQHFGDGTRLSIL.

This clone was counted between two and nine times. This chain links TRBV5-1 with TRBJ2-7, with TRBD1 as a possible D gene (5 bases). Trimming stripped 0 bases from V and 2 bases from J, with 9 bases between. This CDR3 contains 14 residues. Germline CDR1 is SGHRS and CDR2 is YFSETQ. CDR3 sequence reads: CASSLDQGTYEQYF. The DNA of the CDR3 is TGCGCCAGCAGCTTGGACCAGGGAACCTACGAGCAGTACTTC.

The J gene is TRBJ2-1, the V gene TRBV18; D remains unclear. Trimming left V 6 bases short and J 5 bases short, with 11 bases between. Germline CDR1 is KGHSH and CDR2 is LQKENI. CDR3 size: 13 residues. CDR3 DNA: TGTGCCAGCTCCGCTAAAAGGAACAATGAGCAGTTCTTC. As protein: CASSAKRNNEQFF.

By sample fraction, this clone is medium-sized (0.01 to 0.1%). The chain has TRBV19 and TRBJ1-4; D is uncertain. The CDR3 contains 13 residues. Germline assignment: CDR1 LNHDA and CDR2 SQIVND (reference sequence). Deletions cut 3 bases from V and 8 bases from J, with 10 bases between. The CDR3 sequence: CASSIGYLEKLFF. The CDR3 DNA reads TGTGCCAGTAGTATCGGCTATTTAGAAAAACTGTTTTTT. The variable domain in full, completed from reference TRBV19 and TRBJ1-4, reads DGGITQSPKYLFRKEGQNVTLSCEQNLNHDAMYWYRQDPGQGLRLIYYSQIVNDFQKGDIAEGYSVSREKKESFPLTVTSAQKNPTAFYLCASSIGYLEKLFFGSGTQLSVL.

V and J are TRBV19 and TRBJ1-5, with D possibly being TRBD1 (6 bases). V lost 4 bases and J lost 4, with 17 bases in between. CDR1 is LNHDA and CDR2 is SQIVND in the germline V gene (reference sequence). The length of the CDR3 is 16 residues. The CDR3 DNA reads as TGTGCCAGTAGTACACCTACAGGGTCGGCGAATCAGCCCCAGCATTTT. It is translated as CASSTPTGSANQPQHF.

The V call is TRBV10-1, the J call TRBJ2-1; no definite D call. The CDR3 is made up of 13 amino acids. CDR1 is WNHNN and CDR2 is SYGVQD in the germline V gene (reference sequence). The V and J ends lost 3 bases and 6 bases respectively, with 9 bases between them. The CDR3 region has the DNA TGCGCCAGCAGTGAATCCGCCTTCAATGAGCAGTTCTTC. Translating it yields CASSESAFNEQFF.